Presented here are 12 T cell receptor beta chains from one specimen sequenced in a study of blood T cell repertoires in COVID-19. Here immunoSEQ multiplex PCR was the method, and the copy in TCRdb shows in-frame clones only, minus some. The sample shows approximately 250,000 clones, over 70% of them seen only once. The sequenced sample was peripheral blood. The origin of the receptors is a woman aged 70-85 years with COVID-19, enrolled during active disease.

Comment on this clone: Other DNA sequences from this sample encode an identical CDR3 as well. The chain joins TRBV28 to TRBJ1-6; 9 bases map to TRBD1. V gave up 6 bases and J gave up 7 bases; unmatched junction bases: 4. The CDR3 runs 14 residues. Germline V CDR1 and CDR2: MDHEN, SYDVKM. CDR3 sequence: CASSPGTGNSPLHF. The CDR3 DNA sequence: TGTGCCAGCAGCCCCGGGACAGGGAATTCACCCCTCCACTTT.

This sequence joins TRBV9 and TRBJ1-3; a possible D gene is TRBD1 (5 bases). The CDR3 has 16 residues. Germline CDR1 reads SGDLS; CDR2 reads YYNGEE. The ends were cut back, 0 bases at V and 4 bases at J, with 14 bases in the middle. The CDR3 region is CASSVDPGGEGNTIYF. In nucleotides, the CDR3 is TGTGCCAGCAGCGTAGACCCCGGGGGGGAAGGAAACACCATATATTTT. The complete variable domain, with remaining parts taken from reference TRBV9 and TRBJ1-3, reads DSGVTQTPKHLITATGQRVTLRCSPRSGDLSVYWYQQSLDQGLQFLIQYYNGEERAKGNILERFSAQQFPDLHSELNLSSLELGDSALYFCASSVDPGGEGNTIYFGEGSWLTVV.

This chain links TRBV30 with TRBJ2-5, with TRBD2 as a possible D gene (6 bases). The CDR3 runs 14 residues. Trimming removed 3 bases at V and 4 bases at J, with 15 bases between. Germline assignment: CDR1 GTSNPN and CDR2 SVGIG (reference sequence). CDR3: CAWRTSGGVETQYF. CDR3 coding DNA: TGTGCCTGGAGGACTAGTGGAGGGGTAGAGACCCAGTACTTC.

This clone was observed a handful of times. This rearrangement joins TRBV24-1 to TRBJ1-3, with 7 nucleotides matching TRBD1. J was trimmed by 0 bases and V by 4 bases; bases with no gene match: 2. The CDR3 extends over 15 amino acids. Germline CDR1 reads KGHDR; CDR2 reads SFDVKD. CDR3 nucleotide sequence: TGTGCCACCAGTGAGACAGGGATCTCTGGAAACACCATATATTTT. Protein sequence: CATSETGISGNTIYF.

The table lists this clone with a count of one. The chain is built from TRBV24-1 and TRBJ1-2; D is possibly TRBD1 (5 bases). Trimming removed 4 bases from V and 4 bases from J, with 12 bases in between. This CDR3 is built from 14 residues. Germline V lookup: CDR1 KGHDR, CDR2 SFDVKD. CDR3 DNA sequence: TGTGCCACCAGTGAGTCAGGGTCGATCTATGGCTACACCTTC. This gives the protein CATSESGSIYGYTF.

The chain carries TRBV10-3 and TRBJ2-5, with no clear D. Germline assignment: CDR1 ENHRY and CDR2 SYGVKD. The CDR3 totals 13 residues. The germline V and J ends were trimmed by 6 bases and 5 bases, with 13 bases remaining between them. Written as DNA, the CDR3 is TGTGCCATCAGCACAAGTTCCACCGAGACCCAGTACTTC. Translated, it gives CAISTSSTETQYF.

CDR3 in amino acids: CSVLGQGGSTGELFF. CDR3 DNA: TGCAGCGTGCTTGGACAGGGAGGTAGCACCGGGGAGCTGTTTTTT. This chain connects TRBV29-1 to TRBJ2-2; 8 nucleotides line up with TRBD1. The CDR3 covers 15 residues. With 6 bases clipped from V and 4 bases from J, the junction kept 10 bases outside the gene matches. Germline V CDR1 and CDR2: SQVTM, ANQGSEA.

The chain couples TRBV28 to TRBJ2-7; D not certain. Trimming cost V 1 base and J 2 bases, with 9 bases left between them. CDR1 MDHEN and CDR2 SYDVKM come from the germline V gene. The CDR3 sequence is 14 residues long. The CDR3 spells CASSLYPRAYEQYF. CDR3 nucleotide sequence: TGTGCCAGCAGTTTATACCCCCGGGCCTACGAGCAGTACTTC.

The J gene is TRBJ2-7, the V gene TRBV18; D might be TRBD2 (6 bases). V lost 6 bases and J 5 bases, leaving 17 bases between the germline ends. CDR3 length: 14 residues. Germline CDR1 and CDR2: KGHSH and LQKENI. The CDR3 DNA follows: TGTGCCAGCTCCCTAATCAACGGGGGTAACGAGCAGTACTTC. Translation gives CASSLINGGNEQYF.

The chain carries TRBV3-1 (or the pseudogene TRBV3-2) and TRBJ2-7; 11 bases match TRBD2. The length of the CDR3 is 14 residues. V trimming: 5 bases; J trimming: 3 bases; junction bases outside the gene matches: 3. Germline CDR1 is LGHDT and CDR2 is YNNKEL (reference sequence). CDR3 coding DNA: TGTGCCAGCAGCTCGACTAGCGGGAACTACGAGCAGTACTTC. Translated, it gives CASSSTSGNYEQYF.

This clone appeared a single time. The chain joins TRBV28 to TRBJ2-7, with 7 bases lining up with TRBD1. Germline V CDR1 and CDR2: MDHEN, SYDVKM. Trimming removed 4 bases from V and 1 base from J; junction bases left unmatched: 7. This CDR3 has 15 amino acids. The CDR3 nucleotides read TGTGCCAGCAGTTGGGCGGACAGGCTATCCTACGAGCAGTACTTC. As protein: CASSWADRLSYEQYF.

The rearrangement links TRBV5-1 to TRBJ2-1; no clear D gene. The CDR3 spans 14 residues. The ends were cut back, 0 bases at V and 4 bases at J, with 8 bases in the middle. Germline CDR1 and CDR2: SGHRS and YFSETQ. The CDR3: CASSLVADYNEQFF. The CDR3 DNA reads as TGCGCCAGCAGCTTGGTTGCAGATTACAATGAGCAGTTCTTC.